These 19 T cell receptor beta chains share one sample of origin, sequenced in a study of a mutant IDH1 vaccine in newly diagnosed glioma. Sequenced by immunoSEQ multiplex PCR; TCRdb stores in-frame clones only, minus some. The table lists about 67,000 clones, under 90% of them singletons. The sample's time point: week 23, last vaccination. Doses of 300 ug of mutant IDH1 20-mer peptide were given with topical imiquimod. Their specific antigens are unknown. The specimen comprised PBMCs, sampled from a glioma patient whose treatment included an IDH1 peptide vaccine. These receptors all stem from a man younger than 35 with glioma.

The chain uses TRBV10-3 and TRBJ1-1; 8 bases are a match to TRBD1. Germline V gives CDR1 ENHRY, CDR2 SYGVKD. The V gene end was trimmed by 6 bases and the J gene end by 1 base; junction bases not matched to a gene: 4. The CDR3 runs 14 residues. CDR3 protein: CAIRVTGANTEAFF. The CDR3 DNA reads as TGTGCCATCAGGGTGACAGGGGCGAACACTGAAGCTTTCTTT.

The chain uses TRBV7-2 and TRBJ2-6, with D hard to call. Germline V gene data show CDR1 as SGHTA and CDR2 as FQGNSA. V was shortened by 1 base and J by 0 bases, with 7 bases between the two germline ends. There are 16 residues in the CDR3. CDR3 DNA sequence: TGTGCCAGCAGCTTAGAATCTTTCTCTGGGGCCAACGTCCTGACTTTC. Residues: CASSLESFSGANVLTF.

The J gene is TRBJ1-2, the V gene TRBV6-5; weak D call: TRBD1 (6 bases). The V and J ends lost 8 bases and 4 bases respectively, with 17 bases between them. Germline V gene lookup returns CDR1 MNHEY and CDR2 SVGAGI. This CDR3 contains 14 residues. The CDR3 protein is CASVRMGGVYGYTF. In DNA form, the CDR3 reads TGTGCCAGCGTCCGGATGGGGGGCGTCTATGGCTACACCTTC.

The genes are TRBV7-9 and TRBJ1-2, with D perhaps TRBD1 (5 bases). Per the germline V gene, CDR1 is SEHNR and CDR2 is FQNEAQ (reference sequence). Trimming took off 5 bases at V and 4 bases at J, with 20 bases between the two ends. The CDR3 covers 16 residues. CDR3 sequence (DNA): TGTGCCAGCAGCGCCCCGTCCGCCGGGACGGCCTATGGCTACACCTTC. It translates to CASSAPSAGTAYGYTF.

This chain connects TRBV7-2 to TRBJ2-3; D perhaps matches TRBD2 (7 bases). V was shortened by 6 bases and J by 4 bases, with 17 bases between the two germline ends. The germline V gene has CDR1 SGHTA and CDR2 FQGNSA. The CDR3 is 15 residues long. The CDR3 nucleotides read TGTGCCAGCAGAATAGGAGGGGGGGCCGCAGATACGCAGTATTTT. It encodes CASRIGGGAADTQYF.

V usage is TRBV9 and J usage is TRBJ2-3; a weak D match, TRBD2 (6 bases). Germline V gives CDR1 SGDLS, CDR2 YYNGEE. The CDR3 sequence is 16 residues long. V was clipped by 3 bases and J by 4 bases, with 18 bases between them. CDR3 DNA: TGTGCCAGCAGCGCAGAGGACGGGACTTCCGCAGATACGCAGTATTTT. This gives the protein CASSAEDGTSADTQYF.

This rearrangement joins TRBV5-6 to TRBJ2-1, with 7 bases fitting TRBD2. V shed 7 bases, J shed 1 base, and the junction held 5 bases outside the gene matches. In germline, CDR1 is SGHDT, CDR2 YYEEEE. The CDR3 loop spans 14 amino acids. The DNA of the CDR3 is TGTGCCAGCCTTCGGACTAGATCCTACAATGAGCAGTTCTTC. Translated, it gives CASLRTRSYNEQFF.

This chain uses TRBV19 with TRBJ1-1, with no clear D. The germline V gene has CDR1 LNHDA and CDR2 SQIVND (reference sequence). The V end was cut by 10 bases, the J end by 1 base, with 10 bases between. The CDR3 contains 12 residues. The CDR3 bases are TGTGCCATATTCGGGGAGAACACTGAAGCTTTCTTT. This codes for CAIFGENTEAFF.

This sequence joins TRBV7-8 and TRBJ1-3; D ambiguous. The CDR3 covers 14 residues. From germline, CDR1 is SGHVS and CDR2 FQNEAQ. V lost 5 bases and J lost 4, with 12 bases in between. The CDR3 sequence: CASSLSGWGNTIYF. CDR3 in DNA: TGTGCCAGCAGCCTCTCGGGATGGGGAAACACCATATATTTT.

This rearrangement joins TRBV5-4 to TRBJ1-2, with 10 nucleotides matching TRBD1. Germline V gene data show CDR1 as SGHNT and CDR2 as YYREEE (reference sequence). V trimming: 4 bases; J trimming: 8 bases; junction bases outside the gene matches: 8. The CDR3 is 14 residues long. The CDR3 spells CASSGRQGAGGYTF. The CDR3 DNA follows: TGTGCCAGCAGCGGAAGACAGGGGGCAGGCGGCTACACCTTC. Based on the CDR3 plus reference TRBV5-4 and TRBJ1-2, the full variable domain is ETGVTQSPTHLIKTRGQQVTLRCSSQSGHNTVSWYQQALGQGPQFIFQYYREEENGRGNFPPRFSGLQFPNYSSELNVNALELDDSALYLCASSGRQGAGGYTFGSGTRLTVV.

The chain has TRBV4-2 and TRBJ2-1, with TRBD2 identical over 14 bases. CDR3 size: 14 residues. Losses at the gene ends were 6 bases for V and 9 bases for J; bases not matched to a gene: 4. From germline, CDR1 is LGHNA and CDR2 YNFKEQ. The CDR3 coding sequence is TGTGCCAGCAGGCCGGGACTAGCGGGAGCTGAGCAGTTCTTC. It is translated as CASRPGLAGAEQFF.

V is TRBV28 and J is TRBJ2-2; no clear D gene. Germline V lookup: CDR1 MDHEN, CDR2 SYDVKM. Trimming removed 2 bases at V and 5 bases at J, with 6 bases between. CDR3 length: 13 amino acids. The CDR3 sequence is CASSLEVTGELFF. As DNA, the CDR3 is TGTGCCAGCAGTTTAGAAGTAACCGGGGAGCTGTTTTTT.

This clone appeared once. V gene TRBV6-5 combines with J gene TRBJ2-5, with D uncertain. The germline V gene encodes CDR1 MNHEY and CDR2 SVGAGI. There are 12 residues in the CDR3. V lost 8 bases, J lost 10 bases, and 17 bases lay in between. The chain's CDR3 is CASSLAGKDQYF. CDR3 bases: TGTGCCAGCTCCCTGGCCGGTAAGGACCAGTACTTC.

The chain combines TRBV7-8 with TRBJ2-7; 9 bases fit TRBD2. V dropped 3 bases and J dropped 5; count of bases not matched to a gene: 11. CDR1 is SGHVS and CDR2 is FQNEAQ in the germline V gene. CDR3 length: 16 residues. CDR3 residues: CASSLYIGTSLHEQYF. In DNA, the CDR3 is TGTGCCAGCAGCTTGTATATCGGGACTAGCCTCCACGAGCAGTACTTC. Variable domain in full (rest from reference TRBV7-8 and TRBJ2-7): GAGVSQSPRYKVAKRGQDVALRCDPISGHVSLFWYQQALGQGPEFLTYFQNEAQLDKSGLPSDRFFAERPEGSVSTLKIQRTQQEDSAVYLCASSLYIGTSLHEQYFGPGTRLTVT.

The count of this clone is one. Here the CDR3 DNA reads TGTGCCAGCAGCCAGGGCCTAGCCTCCTACGAGCAGTACTTC. This sequence encodes CASSQGLASYEQYF. The V call is TRBV14, the J call TRBJ2-7, with D perhaps matching TRBD2 (5 bases). Germline V CDR1 and CDR2: SGHDN, FVKESK. V dropped 3 bases and J dropped 0 bases, with 9 bases sitting between them. This CDR3 has 14 residues.

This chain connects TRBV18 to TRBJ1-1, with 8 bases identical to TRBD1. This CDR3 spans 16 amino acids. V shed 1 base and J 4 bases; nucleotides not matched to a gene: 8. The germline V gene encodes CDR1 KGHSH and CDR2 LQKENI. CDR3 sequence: CASSPLDRGSVTEAFF. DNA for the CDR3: TGTGCCAGCTCACCACTCGACAGGGGCTCTGTCACTGAAGCTTTCTTT.

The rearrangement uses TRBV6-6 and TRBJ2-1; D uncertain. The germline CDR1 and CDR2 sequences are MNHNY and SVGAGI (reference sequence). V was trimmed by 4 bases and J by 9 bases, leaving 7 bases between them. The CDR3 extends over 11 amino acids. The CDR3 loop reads CASSFQAEQFF. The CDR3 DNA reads TGTGCCAGCAGTTTCCAGGCTGAGCAGTTCTTC.

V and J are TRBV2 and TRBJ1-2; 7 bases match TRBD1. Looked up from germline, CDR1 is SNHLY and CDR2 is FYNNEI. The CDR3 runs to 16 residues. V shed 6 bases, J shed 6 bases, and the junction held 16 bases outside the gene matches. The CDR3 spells CASSVDRDIISDGYTF. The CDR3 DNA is TGTGCCAGCAGCGTCGACAGGGACATAATATCGGATGGCTACACCTTC.

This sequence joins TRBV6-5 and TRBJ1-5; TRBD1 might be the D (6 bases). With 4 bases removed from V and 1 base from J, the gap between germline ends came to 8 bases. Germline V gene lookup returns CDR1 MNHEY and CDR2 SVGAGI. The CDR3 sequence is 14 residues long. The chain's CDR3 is CASSSQGSNQPQHF. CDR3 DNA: TGTGCCAGCAGTTCACAGGGAAGCAATCAGCCCCAGCATTTT.